The sequence of this TCR beta chain was determined in a study of CD8+CD57+ T cells in acquired aplastic anemia (dated 2018 in TCRdb). Regarding the study in general: On average, sorted CD4+ and CD8+ cells yielded 3.2 ug of extracted DNA, with a range of about 0.19 to 30 ug. A CD8+CD57+ expansion meant a frequency higher than the mean frequency seen in healthy subjects. What the work shows at the level of the full study, not this receptor alone: Although roughly 29 CD8+ CDR3 sequences were shared by patients and controls, these sequences appeared highly expressed in patients and within the immunodominant clones of patients. Patients and healthy controls showed no significant difference in CD8+ Simpson's diversity (P=0.060).

Trimming removed 6 bases from V and 0 bases from J, leaving 8 bases between the germline ends. The germline V gene yields ENHRY for CDR1 and SYGVKD for CDR2. Spanning cysteine to phenylalanine, the CDR3 consists of 13 amino acids. Only the CDR3 DNA is retained, 39 bases long and in frame from the first base. About this clonotype itself: This clone's antigen is unknown. Base qualities are missing; no much larger clone stands one base away.

The patients picked for sequencing were ones in whom flow cytometry had shown an expansion of CD8+CD57+ cells. All patients had severe acquired aplastic anemia diagnosed by International Study of Aplastic Anemia and Agranulocytosis and Camitta criteria. No patient had received any therapy when blood was sampled. In this study, sorted CD4+ and CD8+ T cells from the blood of healthy subjects and of severe aplastic anemia patients had their TCR repertoires deep-sequenced. Patients were enrolled under clinicaltrials.gov protocols 00001620, 01623167, 00001397, 00071045, 00081523 and 00961064 in the USA. Ficoll-Paque density gradient centrifugation was used to isolate peripheral blood mononuclear cells. CD4+ and CD8+ T cells were sorted by FACS or magnetic beads before DNA extraction. Genomic DNA was used as template for profiling of TCR beta VDJ combinations and CDR3 sequences. TCR repertoire sequencing was run on an Illumina HiSeq 2000. The original pipeline was this. Repertoires were assessed using TRBV/TRBJ rearrangement plots, CDR3 size and DJ length profiles, and Simpson's diversity index. The immunodominant clone was defined as the most abundant DNA sequence in deep sequencing data. CDR3 amino acid sequences were checked for sharing between subjects and were compared against published repertoires and the VDJdb database. TCRdb reanalyzed the raw reads on its own, using fastp at Q25 for trimming and MiXCR for clone calling, and kept in-frame beta chains. Each entry is one CDR3 protein sequence, shown with its most common DNA and genes. For this entry, the V and J calls and clone size follow TCRdb and not the study's own pipeline. This sample comprises about 180,000 distinct CDR3 sequences, about half of them detected only once. The ten largest make up about 1.8% of the sample.

Recombination connected TRBV10-3 to TRBJ1-1; TRBD1 is possibly the D segment (5 matching bases). The source of this sequence is a human donor with aplastic anemia. The sample taken for sequencing was sorted CD4+, CD8+, or CD8+CD57+ T cells (not recorded which) from PBMCs. DNA sequence: TGTGCCATCAGATCACAGGTGAACACTGAAGCTTTCTTT. The resulting protein is CAIRSQVNTEAFF.